This T cell receptor beta chain originates from a study of T cell repertoires in cytomegalovirus infection (dated by TCRdb to between 2019 and 2020). Study-wide context: The peptide stimulations were aimed at well-studied HLA-B-restricted epitopes as well as recently identified HLA-C-restricted CMV epitopes, whose presentation resists viral immunomodulation. Because public TCR beta signatures pointed to carriage of CMV infection together with the matching HLA type, the HLA type of each donor mattered for the analysis.

TCRdb shows the sequencer as Illumina HiSeq 1500. TCRdb's own reprocessing of the public reads used fastp at Q25 and MiXCR and kept productive beta chains. Every distinct CDR3 protein forms one entry, paired with its most common genes and DNA. The sample table records about 900,000 distinct CDR3 sequences; 25% to 40% of these occur just once. Around an eighth of the sample belongs to the ten largest clones. The research as a whole found: The ex vivo response was dominated by HLA-C-restricted CMV-specific TCR beta clonotypes, and the single most frequent clonotype in two of eight donors was supplied by these HLA-C-restricted clonotypes. Cumulative frequency of public TCR beta family members discriminated carriers of CMV infection plus the relevant HLA type in this cohort and an independent roughly 330-donor cohort.

V was cut back by 1 base and J by 6 bases, leaving a gap of 10 bases between them. Counted from cysteine to phenylalanine, this CDR3 has 14 amino acids. The kept DNA is CDR3 alone, 42 bases in frame from the first base. The germline V gene sets CDR1 to MNHNS and CDR2 to SASEGT. The treatment or condition label on this specimen signifies: in vitro stimulation with specific CMV peptide epitopes to enrich CMV-specific T cells. Remarks on this clonotype: Its antigen target is currently unknown. Base-call qualities are not available, and no considerably larger clone is one nucleotide away.

The clonotype comes from a human donor in good health (CMV status not recorded). Some clones in this sample may be carry-over from other donors' samples. The chain links TRBV6-1 with TRBJ2-1; possibly the D gene is TRBD1, per 6 matching bases. The sample in question was cultured CD8+ T cells from PBMCs, obtained from culture after CMV antigen stimulation. The sequenced DNA is TGTGCCAGCAGTGAAGTAATACAGGGCAATGAGCAGTTCTTC. It translates as CASSEVIQGNEQFF.